Following are 23 T cell receptor beta chains from one sample sequenced in a study of shared clonotypes between healthy human individuals. The repertoire was sequenced with immunoSEQ multiplex PCR; TCRdb's copy has only in-frame clones and lacks some. The top ten hold 0.14% of the sample, which has approximately 2.5 million clones, about 92% seen once. The sequenced material came from naive CD4+ T cells sorted from blood. The sample's subset: CD45RA+ positively selected. The receptors come from a man younger than 35 in good health.

This chain's CDR3 is CAWSASNGNTIYF. The CDR3 DNA follows: TGTGCCTGGAGCGCGTCGAATGGAAACACCATATATTTT. The gene calls are TRBV30 and TRBJ1-3; D unresolved. The germline V gene has CDR1 GTSNPN and CDR2 SVGIG (reference sequence). This CDR3 region has 13 residues. The germline V and J ends were trimmed by 3 bases and 3 bases, with 9 bases remaining between them. Using reference TRBV30 and TRBJ1-3 for the parts outside the CDR3, the full variable domain is SQTIHQWPATLVQPVGSPLSLECTVEGTSNPNLYWYRQAAGRGLQLLFYSVGIGQISSEVPQNLSASRPQDRQFILSSKKLLLSDSGFYLCAWSASNGNTIYFGEGSWLTVV.

CDR3 coding DNA: TGTGCCAGCAGCTCGCAAACGACAGATATGCAGCCCCAGCATTTT. It translates to CASSSQTTDMQPQHF. This rearrangement joins TRBV5-6 to TRBJ1-5, with TRBD1 as a possible D gene (5 bases). The CDR3 runs 15 residues. Germline CDR1 reads SGHDT; CDR2 reads YYEEEE. The germline V and J ends were trimmed by 3 bases and 7 bases, with 17 bases remaining between them.

This chain links TRBV7-2 with TRBJ2-7; tentative D call: TRBD2 (6 bases). CDR3 length: 15 amino acids. Deletions cut 7 bases from V and 4 bases from J, with 20 bases between. Germline loops: CDR1 SGHTA, CDR2 FQGNSA. The CDR3 DNA follows: TGTGCCAGCAACCAAGGGCGCGGGACTTTATACGAGCAGTACTTC. Translating gives CASNQGRGTLYEQYF.

V and J are TRBV4-2 and TRBJ2-7; no clear D. CDR3 length: 14 residues. The V end lost 3 bases, the J end lost 4 bases, and 13 bases lay between the germline ends. Per germline, CDR1 LGHNA and CDR2 YNFKEQ. Here the CDR3 reads CASSQEFEVYEQYF. CDR3 coding DNA: TGTGCCAGCAGCCAGGAGTTTGAGGTTTACGAGCAGTACTTC.

In this sample, this clone turned up once. The chain recombines TRBV7-6 with TRBJ1-1; the match to TRBD1 covers 7 bases. Unmatched junction bases numbered 5, after V lost 4 bases and J lost 6 bases. The germline gives CDR1 SGHVS, CDR2 FNYEAQ. The CDR3 is 13 amino acids. CDR3 bases: TGTGCCAGCAGCTCCAAAGACAGGGCTGAAGCTTTCTTT. Protein: CASSSKDRAEAFF.

This chain connects TRBV7-2 to TRBJ2-2; perhaps TRBD2 as D (6 bases). Trimming took 2 bases from V and 0 from J, leaving 19 bases between them. The germline V gene encodes CDR1 SGHTA and CDR2 FQGNSA. This CDR3 spans 19 amino acids. The CDR3 DNA reads TGTGCCAGCAGCTTAAGTGTTCGTAGCGGACTATCGAACACCGGGGAGCTGTTTTTT. The encoded protein is CASSLSVRSGLSNTGELFF. The whole variable domain, filled in from reference TRBV7-2 and TRBJ2-2, reads GAGVSQSPSNKVTEKGKDVELRCDPISGHTALYWYRQSLGQGLEFLIYFQGNSAPDKSGLPSDRFSAERTGGSVSTLTIQRTQQEDSAVYLCASSLSVRSGLSNTGELFFGEGSRLTVL.

The chain couples TRBV9 to TRBJ2-6; TRBD2 matches at 15 bases. V shed 2 bases and J 2 bases; nucleotides not matched to a gene: 5. CDR3 length: 19 residues. Germline V gives CDR1 SGDLS, CDR2 YYNGEE. The CDR3 protein is CASSVGLAGGSPGANVLTF. CDR3 DNA: TGTGCCAGCAGCGTCGGACTAGCGGGAGGGTCCCCTGGGGCCAACGTCCTGACTTTC. Full variable domain (outside the CDR3, taken from reference TRBV9 and TRBJ2-6): DSGVTQTPKHLITATGQRVTLRCSPRSGDLSVYWYQQSLDQGLQFLIQYYNGEERAKGNILERFSAQQFPDLHSELNLSSLELGDSALYFCASSVGLAGGSPGANVLTFGAGSRLTVL.

The chain links TRBV11-2 to TRBJ1-3, with D uncertain. Germline values: CDR1 SGHAT, CDR2 FQNNGV. The CDR3 spans 14 residues. The V end was cut by 2 bases, the J end by 2 bases, with 7 bases between. CDR3 coding DNA: TGTGCCAGCAGCTTAAACAGAGCTGGAAACACCATATATTTT. Amino acids: CASSLNRAGNTIYF.

The chain joins TRBV5-6 to TRBJ2-5, with 7 positions matching TRBD1. Germline V lookup: CDR1 SGHDT, CDR2 YYEEEE. Germline trimming cut 2 bases from V and 1 base from J; bases unmatched to any gene: 5. This CDR3 region has 15 residues. Here the CDR3 reads CASSFYDRVQETQYF. The CDR3 coding sequence is TGTGCCAGCAGCTTCTATGACAGGGTCCAAGAGACCCAGTACTTC.

The table lists this clone with a few counts. The rearrangement joins TRBV27 to TRBJ1-1; D ambiguous. With 1 base removed from V and 1 base from J, the gap between germline ends came to 16 bases. The V gene's germline CDR1 is MNHEY and CDR2 SMNVEV (reference sequence). The CDR3 is 17 residues long. The CDR3 loop is CASSLLSRGGSNTEAFF. CDR3 sequence (DNA): TGTGCCAGCAGTTTATTGTCGCGGGGTGGGTCGAACACTGAAGCTTTCTTT.

This sequence joins TRBV29-1 and TRBJ2-3; 8 bases map to TRBD1. V lost 6 bases, J lost 5 bases, and 10 bases stayed unmatched. Germline V lookup: CDR1 SQVTM, CDR2 ANQGSEA. This CDR3 is 14 amino acids long. Written as DNA, the CDR3 is TGCAGCGTCCGGACAGGGAAAAAAAGAGATACGCAGTATTTT. This sequence encodes CSVRTGKKRDTQYF.

The chain carries TRBV5-4 and TRBJ2-1, with a possible D match to TRBD1 (5 bases). Germline V CDR1 and CDR2: SGHNT, YYREEE (reference sequence). The V end was cut by 4 bases, the J end by 0 bases, with 11 bases between. This CDR3 is 15 amino acids long. CDR3 nucleotides: TGTGCCAGCAGCCCCCGACAGAGCTCCTACAATGAGCAGTTCTTC. Residues: CASSPRQSSYNEQFF.

This rearrangement joins TRBV11-1 to TRBJ1-6; D is undetermined. V was trimmed by 3 bases and J by 7 bases, leaving 10 bases between them. Germline CDR1 and CDR2: SGHAT and FQDESV (reference sequence). The CDR3 has 14 amino acids. The DNA for the CDR3 is TGTGCCAGCAGCTTGGTCAGAACCAATTCACCCCTCCACTTT. Translating it yields CASSLVRTNSPLHF.

CDR3 sequence (DNA): TGTGCCTGTTTAGAGTCGAACACCGGGGAGCTGTTTTTT. Translation gives CACLESNTGELFF. The V and J genes are TRBV28 and TRBJ2-2, with D unclear. V was cut by 11 bases and J by 0 bases, with 10 bases left in between. Germline V lookup: CDR1 MDHEN, CDR2 SYDVKM. The CDR3 runs 13 residues.

The chain combines TRBV7-2 with TRBJ2-3, with no clear D. The V end was cut by 1 base, the J end by 3 bases, with 14 bases between. The germline CDR1 and CDR2 sequences are SGHTA and FQGNSA. The CDR3 is made up of 16 amino acids. The CDR3 reads CASSLVLLRVTDTQYF. CDR3 nucleotide sequence: TGTGCCAGCAGCTTAGTTCTGCTGAGAGTTACAGATACGCAGTATTTT.

Regarding this clone: The same CDR3 is also encoded by other DNA sequences in this sample. CDR3 DNA sequence: TGTGCCAGCAGTGAAGCCAGGGGCGGCTCCTACAATGAGCAGTTCTTC. Its translation: CASSEARGGSYNEQFF. The genes are TRBV6-1 and TRBJ2-1; D is perhaps TRBD1 (6 bases). Trimming took 0 bases from V and 0 from J, leaving 9 bases between them. This CDR3 region has 16 residues. Per the germline V gene, CDR1 is MNHNS and CDR2 is SASEGT.

The CDR3 region is CASSTGTNYGYTF. For the CDR3, the DNA is TGTGCCAGCAGCACCGGGACCAACTATGGCTACACCTTC. The J gene is TRBJ1-2, the V gene TRBV7-9; a possible D gene is TRBD1 (5 bases). The V gene lost 5 bases and the J gene lost 2 bases, with 9 bases spanning the gap. The CDR3 spans 13 residues. The V gene's germline CDR1 is SEHNR and CDR2 FQNEAQ (reference sequence).

The rearrangement joins TRBV6-1 to TRBJ2-7; 9 nucleotides match TRBD1. The V gene's germline CDR1 is MNHNS and CDR2 SASEGT. V dropped 5 bases and J dropped 5; count of bases not matched to a gene: 7. The CDR3 extends over 14 amino acids. The CDR3 here is CASSPDRGNNEQYF. The CDR3 DNA sequence: TGTGCCAGCAGTCCGGACAGGGGCAACAACGAGCAGTACTTC.

This clone appeared a single time. The chain joins TRBV27 to TRBJ1-6; D gene uncertain. Germline CDR1 MNHEY, CDR2 SMNVEV (reference sequence). The CDR3 loop spans 14 amino acids. Trimming cost V 3 bases and J 7 bases, with 10 bases left between them. DNA of the CDR3: TGTGCCAGCAGTTTCGGGGTGAAGAATTCACCCCTCCACTTT. Translating it yields CASSFGVKNSPLHF.

This clone was counted once. V is TRBV6-6 and J is TRBJ2-2; a possible D gene is TRBD1 (5 bases). Trimming removed 11 bases at V and 0 bases at J, with 10 bases between. The CDR3 length is 13 residues. From germline, CDR1 is MNHNY and CDR2 SVGAGI (reference sequence). DNA of the CDR3: TGTGCCGGAAGCAGGGCGAACACCGGGGAGCTGTTTTTT. This codes for CAGSRANTGELFF.

Only one count was recorded for this clone. The J gene is TRBJ2-3, the V gene TRBV6-1, with 14 nucleotides matching TRBD2. Trimming took 4 bases from V and 5 from J; bases not matched to a gene: 5. Looked up from germline, CDR1 is MNHNS and CDR2 is SASEGT. The CDR3 spans 16 residues. The CDR3 loop reads CASSVTSGGAGDTQYF. The CDR3 region has the DNA TGTGCCAGCAGTGTGACTAGCGGGGGGGCAGGAGATACGCAGTATTTT.

With respect to this clone: One end of the junction varies from germline; a read error may be responsible. CDR3 in DNA: TGCGCCAGCAGCCCCCCGACAGGAACGGATAGGCAGTATTTT. This encodes CASSPPTGTDRQYF. J is TRBJ2-3 and V is TRBV5-1, with D perhaps TRBD1 (6 bases). Germline CDR1 is SGHRS and CDR2 is YFSETQ. The CDR3 consists of 14 residues. Full variable domain (rest looked up from reference TRBV5-1 and TRBJ2-3): KAGVTQTPRYLIKTRGQQVTLSCSPISGHRSVSWYQQTPGQGLQFLFEYFSETQRNKGNFPGRFSGRQFSNSRSEMNVSTLELGDSALYLCASSPPTGTDRQYFGPGTRLTVL.

The J gene is TRBJ1-1, the V gene TRBV6-5; D might be TRBD1 (5 bases). CDR3 length: 15 amino acids. Germline CDR1 reads MNHEY; CDR2 reads SVGAGI. V was cut by 6 bases and J by 0 bases, with 14 bases left in between. Here the CDR3 reads CASSRDRVLNTEAFF. CDR3 bases: TGTGCCAGCAGCCGAGACAGAGTTTTGAACACTGAAGCTTTCTTT.